These 13 T cell receptor beta chains were all obtained from the same sample, sequenced in a study of blood T cell repertoires in COVID-19. Clones were sequenced by immunoSEQ multiplex PCR, and TCRdb holds only the in-frame ones, with some missing. The sample includes around 200,000 clones, 83% seen only once; the top ten take about 1.3%. The sequenced sample consisted of peripheral blood. The origin of the receptors is a woman under 40 with COVID-19, enrolled during active disease.

The CDR3 here is CASSKAGTTEQYF. In DNA, the CDR3 is TGTGCCAGCAGCAAAGCCGGGACTACCGAGCAGTACTTC. This chain joins TRBV21-1 and TRBJ2-7; the D call in the table, TRBD2, was not verified against the DNA. TRBV21-1 is classified as a pseudogene. This CDR3 is built from 13 residues.

The rearrangement uses TRBV7-2 and TRBJ2-5, with D possibly matching TRBD2 (5 bases). The V end lost 5 bases, the J end lost 4 bases, and 14 bases lay between the germline ends. Germline lookup yields CDR1 SGHTA and CDR2 FQGNSA. This CDR3 has 14 residues. CDR3: CASSPYRGAETQYF. The CDR3, as DNA: TGTGCCAGCAGCCCCTACCGGGGAGCAGAGACCCAGTACTTC.

The chain combines TRBV6-6 with TRBJ2-2; D is unresolved. Germline V gene sequence: CDR1 MNHNY, CDR2 SVGAGI (reference sequence). This CDR3 comprises 15 residues. V was trimmed by 6 bases and J by 1 base, leaving 12 bases between them. The CDR3 loop is CASRPDNLNTGELFF. CDR3 sequence (DNA): TGTGCCAGCAGGCCCGACAACCTGAACACCGGGGAGCTGTTTTTT.

The chain links TRBV4-1 to TRBJ1-4, with a weak D call TRBD1 (5 bases). Trimming stripped 4 bases from V and 5 bases from J, with 14 bases between. From germline, CDR1 is MGHRA and CDR2 YSYEKL. This CDR3 region has 15 residues. CDR3 residues: CASSLHIGANEKLFF. The CDR3 nucleotides are TGCGCCAGCAGCCTGCACATAGGGGCAAATGAAAAACTGTTTTTT.

Here the CDR3 reads CASSQASGTGGRWSEAFF. Here the CDR3 DNA reads TGCGCCAGCAGCCAGGCCTCCGGGACAGGGGGCCGATGGTCTGAAGCTTTCTTT. This chain uses TRBV4-3 with TRBJ1-1; 12 positions agree with TRBD1. This CDR3 comprises 18 residues. With 3 bases clipped from V and 6 bases from J, the junction kept 14 bases outside the gene matches. Germline V gene sequence: CDR1 LGHNA, CDR2 YSLEER.

The chain combines TRBV18 with TRBJ1-2; 8 nucleotides agree with TRBD1. Germline V gene sequence: CDR1 KGHSH, CDR2 LQKENI. The CDR3 is 16 residues long. After removal of 3 bases from V and 0 bases from J, the junction contained 6 bases not matched to a gene. The CDR3 DNA is TGTGCCAGCTCACCGAAAACAGGGGGTACTAACTATGGCTACACCTTC. Translating it yields CASSPKTGGTNYGYTF.

The chain links TRBV7-9 to TRBJ1-1, with 7 bases that match TRBD1. The CDR3 contains 15 residues. V shed 0 bases and J 10 bases; nucleotides not matched to a gene: 11. Germline CDR1 is SEHNR and CDR2 is FQNEAQ (reference sequence). The CDR3 bases are TGTGCCAGCAGCTTAGCAGACAGGGCGCCCGTGGGAGCTTTCTTT. Amino acid sequence: CASSLADRAPVGAFF.

The V call is TRBV12-3 or TRBV12-4, the J call TRBJ2-7, with 8 bases matching TRBD2. CDR3 length equals 13 residues. V lost 6 bases and J lost 7; bases outside the gene matches: 8. The chain's CDR3 is CASSLAGVREQYF. The DNA of the CDR3 is TGTGCCAGCAGCCTAGCGGGCGTCCGGGAGCAGTACTTC.

The gene calls are TRBV18 and TRBJ2-7, with unresolved D. The CDR3 sequence is 12 residues long. Germline lookup yields CDR1 KGHSH and CDR2 LQKENI. V was pared by 2 bases and J by 3 bases, with 5 bases between. The CDR3 DNA follows: TGTGCCAGCTCACCAGACAACTACGAGCAGTACTTC. Protein sequence: CASSPDNYEQYF.

V usage is TRBV6-2 or TRBV6-3 and J usage is TRBJ2-4, with a tentative D call TRBD2 (5 bases). The CDR3 length is 19 residues. Trimming stripped 2 bases from V and 2 bases from J, with 22 bases between. Germline V gene lookup returns CDR1 MNHEY and CDR2 SVGEGT. CDR3 in amino acids: CASSYGHWRPGRPKNIQYF. The CDR3 region has the DNA TGTGCCAGCAGTTACGGTCATTGGAGGCCCGGGCGACCCAAAAACATTCAGTACTTC.

The chain recombines TRBV7-2 with TRBJ2-5; 9 bases are shared with TRBD2. This CDR3 region has 16 residues. V lost 1 base, J lost 1 base, and 4 bases stayed unmatched. Per germline, CDR1 SGHTA and CDR2 FQGNSA. The CDR3 sequence: CASSLVPSGVQETQYF. The CDR3 nucleotides read TGTGCCAGCAGCTTAGTCCCTAGCGGGGTCCAAGAGACCCAGTACTTC.

The V call is TRBV9, the J call TRBJ1-3; D ambiguous. This CDR3 is built from 15 residues. V lost 3 bases, J lost 7 bases, and 17 bases lay in between. CDR1 is SGDLS and CDR2 is YYNGEE in the germline V gene. Written as DNA, the CDR3 is TGTGCCAGCAGCGGCCGGGGAAGTCTGGGGAACACCATATATTTT. It codes for CASSGRGSLGNTIYF.

CDR3 sequence: CASSLASGSLRPYEQYF. The CDR3 bases are TGTGCCAGCAGCTTGGCTAGCGGGAGCTTACGCCCCTACGAGCAGTACTTC. The chain combines TRBV5-4 with TRBJ2-7; 10 bases are a match to TRBD2. Germline CDR1 is SGHNT and CDR2 is YYREEE (reference sequence). J gave up 2 bases and V 0 bases, and 8 bases lay outside the gene matches. The CDR3 runs 17 residues.